This T cell receptor (beta chain) appears in the sequencing data of a study of blood T cell repertoires in COVID-19. Study at large: Both acute and convalescent COVID-19 samples were obtained from the United States, Italy and Spain. In each case, the material was cDNA or gDNA derived from T cells, B-cell-depleted T cells, or PBMCs.

Methods used by the authors: It was from reference gene primer amplification that nucleated cell counts were estimated. Sequencing used immunoSEQ multiplex PCR; TCRdb keeps in-frame clones, though not all of them. The DNA gave D and trimming, while V, J and clone size come from that table. The repertoire consists of about 240,000 clones, with around 86% occurring once and the leading ten covering about 12%. CDR3 length equals 14 residues. J lost 4 bases, V lost 0 bases, and 1 base had no gene match. Germline V gene data show CDR1 as SGHRS and CDR2 as YFSETQ. The rearrangement uses TRBV5-1 and TRBJ2-3, with TRBD2 identical over 8 bases. This clonotype was obtained from an elderly man with acute or convalescent COVID-19. Sequenced: peripheral blood. The CDR3 region is CASSLGREADTQYF. The CDR3, as DNA: TGCGCCAGCAGCTTGGGGCGGGAGGCAGATACGCAGTATTTT.